These 13 T cell receptor beta chains came from one sample sequenced in a study of identical twins. Via MiXCR, TCRdb re-called the 5' RACE reads, giving one row per CDR3 protein. This table holds around 480,000 distinct CDR3 sequences, approximately 15% found once. The same data also contributed to another study, on yellow fever vaccine responses in identical twins.

The source material was CD4+ T cells sorted from blood. The receptors stem from a woman aged 18-29 years in good health.

V and J are TRBV24-1 and TRBJ2-1, with 10 bases that match TRBD1. CDR1 and CDR2 (germline): KGHDR, SFDVKD. The CDR3 consists of 17 residues. The V and J ends lost 3 bases and 6 bases, in that order; junction bases with no gene match: 10. The CDR3 spells CATSDLQTGGRSNEQFF. The CDR3 DNA follows: TGTGCCACCAGTGATCTCCAGACAGGGGGCCGTTCCAATGAGCAGTTCTTC.

This clonotype was found many times. The rearrangement uses TRBV5-1 and TRBJ2-3, with D maybe TRBD2 (5 bases). With 4 bases removed from V and 3 bases from J, the gap between germline ends came to 15 bases. Germline assignment: CDR1 SGHRS and CDR2 YFSETQ. The CDR3 spans 15 residues. CDR3 in amino acids: CASSTRTGSTDTQYF. Written as DNA, the CDR3 is TGCGCCAGCAGCACTCGGACTGGATCTACAGATACGCAGTATTTT.

Points on this clonotype: Germline is not matched at one junction end, which may reflect a read error. V usage is TRBV6-2 or TRBV6-3 and J usage is TRBJ2-1; 9 bases align to TRBD1. Germline V CDR1 and CDR2: MNHEY, SVGEGT. The CDR3 runs to 13 residues. Here the CDR3 DNA reads TGTGCCAGCATTAAATCGCCCGGGACAGGGCTGATCTTC. It yields the protein CASIKSPGTGLIF.

The chain joins TRBV5-6 to TRBJ1-4; D perhaps matches TRBD1 (6 bases). Deletions cut 0 bases from V and 4 bases from J, with 10 bases between. Germline V gives CDR1 SGHDT, CDR2 YYEEEE. This CDR3 has 15 amino acids. The CDR3 here is CASSLETGYNEKLFF. The CDR3 DNA is TGTGCCAGCAGCTTGGAGACAGGCTATAATGAAAAACTGTTTTTT. Supplemented by reference TRBV5-6 and TRBJ1-4, the full variable domain reads DAGVTQSPTHLIKTRGQQVTLRCSPKSGHDTVSWYQQALGQGPQFIFQYYEEEERQRGNFPDRFSGHQFPNYSSELNVNALLLGDSALYLCASSLETGYNEKLFFGSGTQLSVL.

As concerns this clonotype: One end of the junction is discordant with germline, which a read error may explain. The chain couples TRBV12-3 or TRBV12-4 to TRBJ2-5; 9 nucleotides line up with TRBD1. The CDR3 spans 13 residues. The CDR3 coding sequence is TGTGCCAGCAGTTTAGGAGGGACAGGGAGACTAAACTTC. This gives the protein CASSLGGTGRLNF.

The J gene is TRBJ1-1, the V gene TRBV2; 7 bases are shared with TRBD1. In germline, CDR1 is SNHLY, CDR2 FYNNEI. The CDR3 runs 14 residues. With V trimmed by 8 bases and J by 1 base, 7 bases remained unmatched. The CDR3 here is CASAPGGQNTEAFF. In DNA form, the CDR3 reads TGTGCCAGCGCCCCAGGGGGGCAGAACACTGAAGCTTTCTTT.

V is TRBV5-1 and J is TRBJ2-7, with TRBD1 identical over 11 bases. The V segment lost 3 bases and the J segment 6 bases; nucleotides outside the gene matches: 5. Germline lookup yields CDR1 SGHRS and CDR2 YFSETQ. The CDR3 sequence is 14 residues long. CDR3 nucleotide sequence: TGCGCCAGCAGCTCACCGGGACAGGGGGGCGAGCAGTACTTC. This sequence encodes CASSSPGQGGEQYF.

V usage is TRBV20-1 and J usage is TRBJ1-5; TRBD1 might be the D (5 bases). The germline gives CDR1 DFQATT, CDR2 SNEGSKA (reference sequence). The V gene lost 1 base and the J gene lost 4 bases, with 11 bases spanning the gap. The CDR3 spans 14 residues. CDR3 coding DNA: TGCAGTGCTAGAGTAGGACAAACGAATCAGCCCCAGCATTTT. Residues: CSARVGQTNQPQHF.

This clonotype was recorded a few times. The V call is TRBV28, the J call TRBJ2-7; TRBD1 matches at 9 bases. Germline V gene data show CDR1 as MDHEN and CDR2 as SYDVKM. The length of the CDR3 is 13 residues. Unmatched junction bases numbered 6, after V lost 10 bases and J lost 2 bases. The CDR3 reads CAIAGTGTYEQYF. The CDR3 coding sequence is TGTGCCATCGCTGGGACAGGGACCTACGAGCAGTACTTC.

This clonotype has just a few counts. The V gene is TRBV12-3 or TRBV12-4, the J gene TRBJ1-1; D gene uncertain. The V and J ends lost 4 bases and 7 bases respectively, with 16 bases between them. This CDR3 is built from 14 residues. In DNA, the CDR3 is TGTGCCAGCAGTTATGTGGCCCCCGCAGGTGAAGCTTTCTTT. Residues: CASSYVAPAGEAFF.

This clonotype was recorded many times. The rearrangement joins TRBV12-3 or TRBV12-4 to TRBJ1-5; 7 nucleotides line up with TRBD1. Unmatched junction bases numbered 11, after V lost 5 bases and J lost 4 bases. The CDR3 runs 16 residues. This CDR3 reads CASSRVQGQGNQPQHF. The CDR3 DNA reads TGTGCCAGCAGTCGAGTACAGGGGCAAGGGAATCAGCCCCAGCATTTT.

This clonotype was found a few times. The genes are TRBV9 and TRBJ2-1; TRBD2 matches 9 bases. This CDR3 comprises 17 residues. The germline V gene has CDR1 SGDLS and CDR2 YYNGEE. J was trimmed by 3 bases and V by 4 bases; bases with no gene match: 11. The CDR3: CASSNPGLANSYNEQFF. The CDR3 DNA is TGTGCCAGCAGCAATCCGGGACTAGCCAATAGCTACAATGAGCAGTTCTTC. The full variable domain, with the rest looked up from reference TRBV9 and TRBJ2-1, is DSGVTQTPKHLITATGQRVTLRCSPRSGDLSVYWYQQSLDQGLQFLIQYYNGEERAKGNILERFSAQQFPDLHSELNLSSLELGDSALYFCASSNPGLANSYNEQFFGPGTRLTVL.

This clonotype has more than one count but fewer than ten. This rearrangement joins TRBV11-2 to TRBJ2-2, with D possibly being TRBD2 (7 bases). Trimming cost V 4 bases and J 1 base, with 19 bases left between them. Germline CDR1 SGHAT, CDR2 FQNNGV. The CDR3 covers 18 residues. This CDR3 reads CASSSPADGGRNTGELFF. The CDR3 nucleotides read TGTGCCAGCAGCTCCCCGGCGGACGGGGGGCGGAACACCGGGGAGCTGTTTTTT.